The next 30 T cell receptor beta chains were all read from a single sample in a study of cytomegalovirus exposure and HLA in healthy donors. This PCR relied on a set of 60 Vbeta primers and 13 Jbeta primers. The method was immunoSEQ multiplex PCR; TCRdb's version includes in-frame clones alone and lacks a portion of them. The sample shows some 130,000 clones, 65% to 80% of them seen only once. The sequencing sample was made of PBMCs. The receptors were sampled from a woman under 30 in good health and CMV-seronegative.

The chain employs TRBV4-1 and TRBJ1-1; D may be TRBD1 (6 bases). CDR3 length: 13 residues. Germline CDR1 MGHRA, CDR2 YSYEKL. The germline V and J ends were trimmed by 1 base and 4 bases, with 7 bases remaining between them. CDR3 protein: CASSQGDTTEAFF. The CDR3 DNA reads TGCGCCAGCAGCCAAGGGGACACCACTGAAGCTTTCTTT.

V usage is TRBV19 and J usage is TRBJ2-1, with TRBD2 matching 7 bases. Trimming removed 9 bases from V and 1 base from J; junction bases left unmatched: 6. CDR3 size: 14 residues. Germline assignment: CDR1 LNHDA and CDR2 SQIVND (reference sequence). The CDR3 DNA reads as TGTGCCAGCCAAGGAGCGGGATCCTACAATGAGCAGTTCTTC. Encoded protein: CASQGAGSYNEQFF.

The chain has TRBV2 and TRBJ1-2, with a weak D call TRBD1 (6 bases). CDR1 is SNHLY, CDR2 FYNNEI, per germline. The V end was cut by 6 bases, the J end by 8 bases, with 16 bases between. There are 13 residues in the CDR3. As DNA, the CDR3 is TGTGCCAGCAGGGACGACAGGCTCGCGGGCTACACCTTC. It specifies CASRDDRLAGYTF.

The chain uses TRBV9 and TRBJ2-7; D remains unclear. V lost 0 bases and J lost 1, with 5 bases in between. The length of the CDR3 is 13 residues. The germline CDR1 and CDR2 sequences are SGDLS and YYNGEE. CDR3 sequence (DNA): TGTGCCAGCAGCGTAGAGCCGTCCTACGAGCAGTACTTC. Its translation is CASSVEPSYEQYF.

This chain connects TRBV28 to TRBJ2-7; 7 bases align to TRBD2. Germline CDR1 MDHEN, CDR2 SYDVKM. The CDR3 runs to 13 residues. The trim removed 6 bases at V and 5 bases at J, leaving 7 bases unmatched. CDR3 nucleotide sequence: TGTGCCAGCAGCCAGGCGGGGGTGCACGAGCAGTACTTC. This translates into CASSQAGVHEQYF.

The rearrangement uses TRBV7-9 and TRBJ1-1; possible D gene TRBD1, 6 bases. Between the trimmed V and J ends, which lost 2 bases and 4 bases, there was a span of 8 bases. Germline CDR1 is SEHNR and CDR2 is FQNEAQ (reference sequence). The CDR3 has 13 amino acids. CDR3 DNA sequence: TGTGCCAGCAGCTTACGAGGGGGCACTGAAGCTTTCTTT. Its translation is CASSLRGGTEAFF. Supplemented by reference TRBV7-9 and TRBJ1-1, the full variable domain reads DTGVSQNPRHKITKRGQNVTFRCDPISEHNRLYWYRQTLGQGPEFLTYFQNEAQLEKSRLLSDRFSAERPKGSFSTLEIQRTEQGDSAMYLCASSLRGGTEAFFGQGTRLTVV.

CDR3 coding DNA: TGTGCCAGCAGCCCCGGGACAGGGCTCGTCACTGAAGCTTTCTTT. It specifies CASSPGTGLVTEAFF. The V and J genes are TRBV7-7 and TRBJ1-1, with 9 bases lining up with TRBD1. Trimming cost V 5 bases and J 4 bases; bases outside gene matches: 8. Germline-derived CDR1 and CDR2 are SSHAT and FNYEAQ (reference sequence). The CDR3 spans 15 residues.

V is TRBV21-1 and J is TRBJ2-1; the table's D call, TRBD2, was not checked against the DNA. TRBV21-1 is an annotated pseudogene. The CDR3 is 18 residues long. CDR3 in DNA: TGTGCCAGCAGCCCTAAGGGGCTAGCGGGAGGGGCTAGCAATGAGCAGTTCTTC. It encodes CASSPKGLAGGASNEQFF.

In nucleotides, the CDR3 is TGTGCCAGCATGCCTTCAGGAGGAAACACCATATATTTT. Translating gives CASMPSGGNTIYF. The rearrangement uses TRBV6-5 and TRBJ1-3; D not resolved. This CDR3 comprises 13 residues. Trimming pared 7 bases from V and 4 bases from J, leaving 11 bases between. CDR1 and CDR2 (germline): MNHEY, SVGAGI.

The CDR3 region is CASSLSPSVGGNQPQHF. As DNA, the CDR3 is TGCGCCAGCAGCCTCTCCCCGTCGGTCGGAGGCAATCAGCCCCAGCATTTT. The chain uses TRBV4-1 and TRBJ1-5; no definite D call. The CDR3 loop spans 17 amino acids. Trimming removed 4 bases at V and 2 bases at J, with 18 bases between. Germline V gene lookup returns CDR1 MGHRA and CDR2 YSYEKL.

The chain is built from TRBV7-2 and TRBJ2-2, with 7 bases that match TRBD1. Per germline, CDR1 SGHTA and CDR2 FQGNSA. V lost 6 bases and J lost 7; bases outside the gene matches: 8. This CDR3 comprises 14 residues. CDR3 in DNA: TGTGCCAGCAGACTACAGGGGCCCGGCGGGGAGCTGTTTTTT. Its translation: CASRLQGPGGELFF.

The rearrangement joins TRBV28 to TRBJ2-7; 9 bases fit TRBD1. This CDR3 comprises 15 residues. V lost 5 bases to trimming and J lost 1 base; unmatched junction nucleotides: 6. Looked up from germline, CDR1 is MDHEN and CDR2 is SYDVKM. The CDR3, as DNA: TGTGCCAGCAGTAATGCCGGACAGGGGTCCTACGAGCAGTACTTC. Amino acids: CASSNAGQGSYEQYF.

The V and J genes are TRBV7-9 and TRBJ2-3, with 11 bases fitting TRBD2. CDR3 length: 19 amino acids. Per the germline V gene, CDR1 is SEHNR and CDR2 is FQNEAQ (reference sequence). The junction had 15 bases not matched to a gene; V was cut back by 7 bases and J by 0 bases. DNA of the CDR3: TGTGCCAGCACCCTGGGGGCGACTAGCGGGATCTCTAGCACAGATACGCAGTATTTT. Protein product: CASTLGATSGISSTDTQYF.

This clone was detected only a few times. This chain joins TRBV5-6 and TRBJ1-5; TRBD1 might be the D (5 bases). Trimming removed 2 bases from V and 6 bases from J, with 12 bases in between. The CDR3 contains 14 residues. Germline V gives CDR1 SGHDT, CDR2 YYEEEE. The CDR3 DNA is TGTGCCAGCAGCTTTGGCACGGGGGGTCAGCCCCAGCATTTT. Its translation is CASSFGTGGQPQHF.

CDR3 nucleotide sequence: TGCGCCAGCAGCCAAGGTCGAGCTAGTACCTTACGGGGCAATGAGCAGTTCTTC. This gives the protein CASSQGRASTLRGNEQFF. V is TRBV4-1 and J is TRBJ2-1; possibly TRBD2 for D (5 bases). This CDR3 is 18 amino acids long. V was cut by 1 base and J by 6 bases, with 22 bases left in between. Germline CDR1 is MGHRA and CDR2 is YSYEKL.

This chain uses TRBV5-1 with TRBJ2-1; D is possibly TRBD2 (6 bases). Germline assignment: CDR1 SGHRS and CDR2 YFSETQ. V lost 5 bases to trimming and J lost 3 bases, with 18 bases between them. The length of the CDR3 is 16 residues. The CDR3 is CASRDVAGRVYNEQFF. In nucleotides, the CDR3 is TGCGCCAGCAGGGACGTGGCGGGAAGGGTCTACAATGAGCAGTTCTTC.

This clone was counted only a few times. The chain is built from TRBV6-5 and TRBJ2-7; weak D call: TRBD2 (5 bases). CDR1 MNHEY and CDR2 SVGAGI come from the germline V gene. V dropped 1 base and J dropped 0 bases, with 10 bases sitting between them. The CDR3 consists of 15 residues. This chain's CDR3 is CASSYFEGPSYEQYF. CDR3 coding DNA: TGTGCCAGCAGTTACTTTGAGGGCCCCTCCTACGAGCAGTACTTC.

The chain couples TRBV6-1 to TRBJ1-5, with D hard to call. The V end lost 1 base, the J end lost 11 bases, and 12 bases lay between the germline ends. The CDR3 is made up of 13 amino acids. Germline CDR1 and CDR2: MNHNS and SASEGT. CDR3 in DNA: TGTGCCAGCAGTGAAGTCCCGATCCTAGCCCAGCATTTT. Amino acid sequence: CASSEVPILAQHF.

This clone was seen only a few times. The chain has TRBV6-6 and TRBJ1-1; maybe TRBD1 (6 bases). Germline-derived CDR1 and CDR2 are MNHNY and SVGAGI (reference sequence). Trimming took off 4 bases at V and 5 bases at J, with 8 bases between the two ends. This CDR3 is built from 12 residues. This chain's CDR3 is CASSFRGTEAFF. CDR3 DNA sequence: TGTGCCAGCAGTTTCAGGGGAACTGAAGCTTTCTTT.

This sequence joins TRBV7-8 and TRBJ2-1; TRBD2 matches at 11 bases. Germline V lookup: CDR1 SGHVS, CDR2 FQNEAQ. The trim removed 4 bases at V and 3 bases at J, leaving 2 bases unmatched. The CDR3 loop spans 15 amino acids. In nucleotides, the CDR3 is TGTGCCAGCAGCTCCGGACTAGCGGGCTACAATGAGCAGTTCTTC. It codes for CASSSGLAGYNEQFF.

Only a few counts were recorded for this clone. This chain joins TRBV2 and TRBJ2-2; no definite D call. The germline V gene has CDR1 SNHLY and CDR2 FYNNEI. CDR3 length equals 14 residues. Trimming took 6 bases from V and 0 from J, leaving 8 bases between them. The CDR3 region is CASRAFANTGELFF. CDR3 in DNA: TGTGCCAGCAGAGCCTTCGCGAACACCGGGGAGCTGTTTTTT. The full variable domain, rest sourced from reference TRBV2 and TRBJ2-2, is EPEVTQTPSHQVTQMGQEVILRCVPISNHLYFYWYRQILGQKVEFLVSFYNNEISEKSEIFDDQFSVERPDGSNFTLKIRSTKLEDSAMYFCASRAFANTGELFFGEGSRLTVL.

The chain links TRBV25-1 to TRBJ2-7; D possibly corresponds to TRBD2 (5 bases). The CDR3 contains 14 residues. The germline V gene has CDR1 MGHDK and CDR2 SYGVNS. V lost 3 bases to trimming and J lost 2 bases, with 11 bases between them. The CDR3 region is CASSDTGVPYEQYF. The CDR3 DNA sequence: TGTGCCAGCAGTGATACCGGGGTCCCCTACGAGCAGTACTTC.

The V call is TRBV6-1, the J call TRBJ1-3; 11 bases fit TRBD1. The CDR3 has 17 residues. Germline trimming cut 2 bases from V and 0 bases from J; bases unmatched to any gene: 3. Germline CDR1 and CDR2: MNHNS and SASEGT. The CDR3 DNA follows: TGTGCCAGCAGTGAAAGGACAGGGGGCATCTCTGGAAACACCATATATTTT. It yields the protein CASSERTGGISGNTIYF.

This sequence joins TRBV5-1 and TRBJ2-7; 9 bases match TRBD2. After removal of 4 bases from V and 2 bases from J, the junction contained 7 bases not matched to a gene. CDR1 is SGHRS, CDR2 YFSETQ, per germline. This CDR3 has 15 residues. The CDR3 DNA follows: TGCGCCAGCAGCGTGAATAGCGGGGGAGCCTACGAGCAGTACTTC. Encoded protein: CASSVNSGGAYEQYF.

The rearrangement links TRBV27 to TRBJ1-5, with D hard to call. The germline CDR1 and CDR2 sequences are MNHEY and SMNVEV (reference sequence). V gave up 3 bases and J gave up 4 bases, with 7 bases separating them. The CDR3 is 13 residues long. The CDR3 here is CASSFGPNQPQHF. Written as DNA, the CDR3 is TGTGCCAGCAGTTTTGGCCCTAATCAGCCCCAGCATTTT.

The CDR3 loop reads CASGLGTGYGYTF. DNA of the CDR3: TGTGCTAGTGGGCTGGGAACAGGCTATGGCTACACCTTC. The rearrangement joins TRBV12-5 to TRBJ1-2, with D possibly TRBD1 on 5 matching bases. There are 13 residues in the CDR3. V was shortened by 6 bases and J by 4 bases, with 12 bases between the two germline ends. The V gene's germline CDR1 is LGHNT and CDR2 FRNRAP. Looking up the rest from reference TRBV12-5 and TRBJ1-2 gives the full variable domain: DARVTQTPRHKVTEMGQEVTMRCQPILGHNTVFWYRQTMMQGLELLAYFRNRAPLDDSGMPKDRFSAEMPDATLATLKIQPSEPRDSAVYFCASGLGTGYGYTFGSGTRLTVV.

V usage is TRBV30 and J usage is TRBJ2-7; TRBD1 matches at 7 bases. CDR1 and CDR2 from the germline V gene are GTSNPN and SVGIG (reference sequence). V lost 2 bases, J lost 2 bases, and 6 bases stayed unmatched. There are 14 residues in the CDR3. CDR3 DNA sequence: TGTGCCTGGAGTTCCGGACAGGCGCCCTACGAGCAGTACTTC. Encoded protein: CAWSSGQAPYEQYF.

This chain connects TRBV5-1 to TRBJ1-1; 9 bases are a match to TRBD1. Unmatched junction bases numbered 2, after V lost 4 bases and J lost 4 bases. Germline CDR1 and CDR2: SGHRS and YFSETQ. The CDR3 totals 13 residues. In DNA form, the CDR3 reads TGCGCCAGCAGCAAGGACAGGGGCACTGAAGCTTTCTTT. Its translation: CASSKDRGTEAFF. Full variable domain (remainder filled in from reference TRBV5-1 and TRBJ1-1): KAGVTQTPRYLIKTRGQQVTLSCSPISGHRSVSWYQQTPGQGLQFLFEYFSETQRNKGNFPGRFSGRQFSNSRSEMNVSTLELGDSALYLCASSKDRGTEAFFGQGTRLTVV.

This clone has a single count. V usage is TRBV7-9 and J usage is TRBJ1-1, with 8 bases aligning to TRBD1. The length of the CDR3 is 13 residues. The germline V gene has CDR1 SEHNR and CDR2 FQNEAQ (reference sequence). The J segment lost 7 bases and the V segment lost 5 bases, leaving 6 bases of the junction unmatched. The CDR3 DNA reads TGTGCCAGCAGCCACTTCGGACAGGGTGAAGCTTTCTTT. This gives the protein CASSHFGQGEAFF.

V usage is TRBV29-1 and J usage is TRBJ2-1; 13 nucleotides match TRBD2. The CDR3 sequence is 17 residues long. Germline-derived CDR1 and CDR2 are SQVTM and ANQGSEA. The J segment lost 5 bases and the V segment lost 4 bases, leaving 11 bases of the junction unmatched. Here the CDR3 DNA reads TGCAGCGTTGTACTAGCGGGAGGGCCTCGGCACGACAATGAGCAGTTCTTC. Protein: CSVVLAGGPRHDNEQFF.